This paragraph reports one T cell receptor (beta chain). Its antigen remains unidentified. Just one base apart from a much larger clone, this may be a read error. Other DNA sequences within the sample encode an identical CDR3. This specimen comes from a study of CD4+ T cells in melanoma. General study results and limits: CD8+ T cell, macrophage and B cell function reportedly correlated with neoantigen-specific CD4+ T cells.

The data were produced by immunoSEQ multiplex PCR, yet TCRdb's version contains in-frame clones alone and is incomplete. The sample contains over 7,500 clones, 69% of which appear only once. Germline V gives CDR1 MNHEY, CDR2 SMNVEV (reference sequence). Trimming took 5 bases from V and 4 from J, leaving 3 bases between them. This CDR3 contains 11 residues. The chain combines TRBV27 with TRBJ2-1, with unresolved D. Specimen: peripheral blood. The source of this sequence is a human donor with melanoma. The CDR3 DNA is TGTGCCAGCAGTACATACAATGAGCAGTTCTTC. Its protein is CASSTYNEQFF.